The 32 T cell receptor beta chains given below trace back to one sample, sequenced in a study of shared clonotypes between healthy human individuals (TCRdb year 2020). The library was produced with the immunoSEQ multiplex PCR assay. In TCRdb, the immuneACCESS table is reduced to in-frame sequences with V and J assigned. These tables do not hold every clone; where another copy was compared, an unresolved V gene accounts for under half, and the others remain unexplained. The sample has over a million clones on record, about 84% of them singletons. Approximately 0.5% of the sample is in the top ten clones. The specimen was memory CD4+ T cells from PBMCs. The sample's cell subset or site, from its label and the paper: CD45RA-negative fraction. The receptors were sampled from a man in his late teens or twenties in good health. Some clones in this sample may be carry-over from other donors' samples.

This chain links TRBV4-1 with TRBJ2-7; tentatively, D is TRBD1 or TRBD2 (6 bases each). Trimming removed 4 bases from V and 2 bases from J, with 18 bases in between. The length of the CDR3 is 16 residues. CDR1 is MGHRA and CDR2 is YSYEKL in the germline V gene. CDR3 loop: CASSRGGPGATYEQYF. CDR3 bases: TGCGCCAGCAGCCGAGGGGGGCCAGGGGCGACCTACGAGCAGTACTTC.

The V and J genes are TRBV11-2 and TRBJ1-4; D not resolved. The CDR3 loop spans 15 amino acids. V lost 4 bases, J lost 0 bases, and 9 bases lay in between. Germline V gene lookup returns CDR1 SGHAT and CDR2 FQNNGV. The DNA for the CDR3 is TGTGCCAGCAGCTCGAGGGTAGCAACTAATGAAAAACTGTTTTTT. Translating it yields CASSSRVATNEKLFF.

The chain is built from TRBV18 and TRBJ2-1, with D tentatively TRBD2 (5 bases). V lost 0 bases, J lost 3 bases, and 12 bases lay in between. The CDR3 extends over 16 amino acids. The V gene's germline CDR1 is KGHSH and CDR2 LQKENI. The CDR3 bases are TGTGCCAGCTCACCACCGGAGGAGGATTTCTACAATGAGCAGTTCTTC. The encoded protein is CASSPPEEDFYNEQFF.

CDR3 bases: TGTGCCAGCGACAGGGCGACCTACGAGCAGTACTTC. This gives the protein CASDRATYEQYF. V gene TRBV2 combines with J gene TRBJ2-7; the match to TRBD1 covers 7 bases. V was clipped by 8 bases and J by 2 bases; unmatched bases: 3. Germline V lookup: CDR1 SNHLY, CDR2 FYNNEI. The CDR3 totals 12 residues.

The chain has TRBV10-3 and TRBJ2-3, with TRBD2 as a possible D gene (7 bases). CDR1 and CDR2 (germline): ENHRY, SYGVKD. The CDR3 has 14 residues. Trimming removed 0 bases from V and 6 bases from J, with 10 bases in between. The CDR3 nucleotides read TGTGCCATCAGTGAGTCGGGGGGGGCCGATACGCAGTATTTT. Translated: CAISESGGADTQYF.

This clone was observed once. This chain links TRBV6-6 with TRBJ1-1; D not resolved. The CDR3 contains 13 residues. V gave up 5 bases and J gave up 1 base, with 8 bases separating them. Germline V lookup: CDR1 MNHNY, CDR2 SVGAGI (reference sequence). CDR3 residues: CASSVRRNTEAFF. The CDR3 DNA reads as TGTGCCAGCAGTGTGAGGCGGAACACTGAAGCTTTCTTT.

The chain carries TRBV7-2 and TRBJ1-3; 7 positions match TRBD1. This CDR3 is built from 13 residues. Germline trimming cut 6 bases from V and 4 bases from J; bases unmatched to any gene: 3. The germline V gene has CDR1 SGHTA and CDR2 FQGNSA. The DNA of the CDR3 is TGTGCCAGCAGTACGGACAGGGGAAACACCATATATTTT. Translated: CASSTDRGNTIYF. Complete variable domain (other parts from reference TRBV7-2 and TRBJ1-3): GAGVSQSPSNKVTEKGKDVELRCDPISGHTALYWYRQSLGQGLEFLIYFQGNSAPDKSGLPSDRFSAERTGGSVSTLTIQRTQQEDSAVYLCASSTDRGNTIYFGEGSWLTVV.

This chain's CDR3 is CASSETYYLNQETQYF. The CDR3 nucleotides are TGTGCCAGCAGCGAGACCTACTATCTGAACCAAGAGACCCAGTACTTC. The genes are TRBV27 and TRBJ2-5; D call uncertain. CDR3 length equals 16 residues. The germline V and J ends were trimmed by 6 bases and 0 bases, with 17 bases remaining between them. Germline V CDR1 and CDR2: MNHEY, SMNVEV (reference sequence).

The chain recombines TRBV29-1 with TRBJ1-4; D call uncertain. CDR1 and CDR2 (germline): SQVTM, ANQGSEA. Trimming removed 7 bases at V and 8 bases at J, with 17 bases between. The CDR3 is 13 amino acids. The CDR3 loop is CSGARAPGEKLFF. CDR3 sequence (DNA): TGCAGCGGTGCTAGGGCCCCCGGAGAAAAACTGTTTTTT. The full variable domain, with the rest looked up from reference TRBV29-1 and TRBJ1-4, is SAVISQKPSRDICQRGTSLTIQCQVDSQVTMMFWYRQQPGQSLTLIATANQGSEATYESGFVIDKFPISRPNLTFSTLTVSNMSPEDSSIYLCSGARAPGEKLFFGSGTQLSVL.

The CDR3 loop is CASSSLRGGVNEQFF. The CDR3 DNA reads as TGCGCCAGCAGCTCCCTGCGGGGGGGCGTTAATGAGCAGTTCTTC. J is TRBJ2-1 and V is TRBV5-1; TRBD2 agrees at 9 bases. Germline-derived CDR1 and CDR2 are SGHRS and YFSETQ. The CDR3 totals 15 residues. Unmatched junction bases numbered 8, after V lost 3 bases and J lost 7 bases.

The CDR3 DNA is TGTGCCTGGAGTGATCTGTCGGGGACCCAGTACTTC. It translates to CAWSDLSGTQYF. The V call is TRBV30, the J call TRBJ2-5, with D uncertain. The CDR3 is 12 amino acids. From germline, CDR1 is GTSNPN and CDR2 SVGIG (reference sequence). With 1 base removed from V and 7 bases from J, the gap between germline ends came to 10 bases.

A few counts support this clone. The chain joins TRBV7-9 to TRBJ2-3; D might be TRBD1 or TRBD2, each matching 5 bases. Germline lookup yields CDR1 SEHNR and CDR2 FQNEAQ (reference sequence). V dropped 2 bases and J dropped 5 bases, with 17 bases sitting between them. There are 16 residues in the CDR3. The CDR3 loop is CASSLNPTGTEDTQYF. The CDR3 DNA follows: TGTGCCAGCAGCTTAAACCCCACGGGGACCGAAGATACGCAGTATTTT.

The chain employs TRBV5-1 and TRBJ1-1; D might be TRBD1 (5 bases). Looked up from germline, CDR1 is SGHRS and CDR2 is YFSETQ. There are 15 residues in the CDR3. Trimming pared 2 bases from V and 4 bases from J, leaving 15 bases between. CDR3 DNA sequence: TGCGCCAGCAGCTTATACCAGGGATTTGGCACTGAAGCTTTCTTT. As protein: CASSLYQGFGTEAFF.

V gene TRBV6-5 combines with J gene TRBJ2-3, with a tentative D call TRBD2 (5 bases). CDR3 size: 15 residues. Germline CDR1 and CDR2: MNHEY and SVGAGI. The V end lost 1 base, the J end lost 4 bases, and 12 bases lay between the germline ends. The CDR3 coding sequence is TGTGCCAGCAGTTACTTACCTAGCTCTTCAGATACGCAGTATTTT. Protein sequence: CASSYLPSSSDTQYF.

The CDR3 nucleotides read TGTGCCAGCAGCTTGAGCCCCGCAGGGGGCTGGGATGAGCAGTTCTTC. It translates to CASSLSPAGGWDEQFF. The V gene is TRBV5-4, the J gene TRBJ2-1; 8 positions agree with TRBD1. Trimming at V came to 1 base and at J to 8 bases, leaving 11 bases not matched to a gene. The CDR3 is made up of 16 amino acids. Looked up from germline, CDR1 is SGHNT and CDR2 is YYREEE (reference sequence).

CDR3 coding DNA: TGTGCCAGCAGAAGTAGGGGGCGCGTTTACGAGCAGTACTTC. Residues: CASRSRGRVYEQYF. The chain combines TRBV6-5 with TRBJ2-7, with TRBD1 matching over 7 bases. CDR3 length: 14 amino acids. V shed 6 bases and J 4 bases; nucleotides not matched to a gene: 9. CDR1 MNHEY and CDR2 SVGAGI come from the germline V gene.

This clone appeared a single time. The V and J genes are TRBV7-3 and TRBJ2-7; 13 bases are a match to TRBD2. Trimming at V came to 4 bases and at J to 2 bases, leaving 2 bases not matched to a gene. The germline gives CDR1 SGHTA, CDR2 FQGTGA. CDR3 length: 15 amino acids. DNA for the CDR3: TGTGCCAGCAGCTCCGGGACTAGCGGGACCTACGAGCAGTACTTC. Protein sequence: CASSSGTSGTYEQYF. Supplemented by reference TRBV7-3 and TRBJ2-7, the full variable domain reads GAGVSQTPSNKVTEKGKYVELRCDPISGHTALYWYRQSLGQGPEFLIYFQGTGAADDSGLPNDRFFAVRPEGSVSTLKIQRTERGDSAVYLCASSSGTSGTYEQYFGPGTRLTVT.

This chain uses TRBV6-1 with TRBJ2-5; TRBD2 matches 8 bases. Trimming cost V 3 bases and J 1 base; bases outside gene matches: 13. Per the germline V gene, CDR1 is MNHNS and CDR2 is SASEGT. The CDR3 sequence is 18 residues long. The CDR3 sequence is CASSDGLEREYRQETQYF. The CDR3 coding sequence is TGTGCCAGCAGTGACGGGTTGGAGCGGGAGTACCGCCAAGAGACCCAGTACTTC.

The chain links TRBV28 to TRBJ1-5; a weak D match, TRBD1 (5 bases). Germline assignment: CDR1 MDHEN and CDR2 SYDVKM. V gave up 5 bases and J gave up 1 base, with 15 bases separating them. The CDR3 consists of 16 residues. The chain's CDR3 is CASSPWEGASNQPQHF. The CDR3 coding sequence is TGTGCCAGCAGTCCCTGGGAAGGGGCAAGCAATCAGCCCCAGCATTTT.

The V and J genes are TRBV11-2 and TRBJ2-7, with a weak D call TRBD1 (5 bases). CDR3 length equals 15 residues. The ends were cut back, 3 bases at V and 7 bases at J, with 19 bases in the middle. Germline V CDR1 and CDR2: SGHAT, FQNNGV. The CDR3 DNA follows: TGTGCCAGCAGCTTCACAGGACCCCTACAAGGGGAGCAGTACTTC. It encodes CASSFTGPLQGEQYF.

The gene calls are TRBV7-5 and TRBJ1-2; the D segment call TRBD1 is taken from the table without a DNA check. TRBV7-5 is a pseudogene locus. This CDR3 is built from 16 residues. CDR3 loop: CARSLTGSGSNYGYTF. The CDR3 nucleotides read TGTGCCAGAAGCCTTACAGGGTCCGGATCTAACTATGGCTACACCTTC.

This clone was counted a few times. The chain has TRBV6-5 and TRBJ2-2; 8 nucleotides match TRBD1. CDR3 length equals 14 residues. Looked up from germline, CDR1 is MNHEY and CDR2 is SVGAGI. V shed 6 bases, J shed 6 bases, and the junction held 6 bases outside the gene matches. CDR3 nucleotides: TGTGCCAGCAGATTGGGACAGGCGGCCGGGGAGCTGTTTTTT. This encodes CASRLGQAAGELFF.

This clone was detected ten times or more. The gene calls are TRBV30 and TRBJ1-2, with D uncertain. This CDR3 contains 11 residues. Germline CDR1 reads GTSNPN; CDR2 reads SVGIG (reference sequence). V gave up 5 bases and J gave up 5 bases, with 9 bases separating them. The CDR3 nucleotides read TGTGCCTGGGAGGCCCCGTATGGCTACACCTTC. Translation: CAWEAPYGYTF.

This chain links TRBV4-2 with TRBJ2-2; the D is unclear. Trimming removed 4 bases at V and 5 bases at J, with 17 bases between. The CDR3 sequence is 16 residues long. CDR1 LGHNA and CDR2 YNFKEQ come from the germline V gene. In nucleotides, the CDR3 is TGTGCCAGCAGCCCAAAGCGTGGGTTGGATACCGGGGAGCTGTTTTTT. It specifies CASSPKRGLDTGELFF.

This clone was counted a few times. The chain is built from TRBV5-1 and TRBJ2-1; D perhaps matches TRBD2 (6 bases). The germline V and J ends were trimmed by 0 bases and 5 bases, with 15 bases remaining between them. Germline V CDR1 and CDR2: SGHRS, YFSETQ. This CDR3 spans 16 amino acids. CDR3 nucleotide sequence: TGCGCCAGCAGCTTGGTTCGACTAGTGCGTAACAATGAGCAGTTCTTC. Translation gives CASSLVRLVRNNEQFF.

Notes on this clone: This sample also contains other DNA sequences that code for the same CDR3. In DNA form, the CDR3 reads TGTGCCAGCAGGCGCTTGGGACAGGGATCCTACGAGCAGTACTTC. This gives the protein CASRRLGQGSYEQYF. V usage is TRBV28 and J usage is TRBJ2-7, with 9 bases matching TRBD1. CDR1 and CDR2 from the germline V gene are MDHEN and SYDVKM. The V and J ends lost 6 bases and 1 base, in that order; junction bases with no gene match: 7. This CDR3 has 15 residues.

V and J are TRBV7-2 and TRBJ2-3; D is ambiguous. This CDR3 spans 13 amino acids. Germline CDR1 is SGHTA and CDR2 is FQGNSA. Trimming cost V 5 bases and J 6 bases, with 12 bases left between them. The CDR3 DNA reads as TGTGCCAGCAGCCTCTCCCCCCGGGATACGCAGTATTTT. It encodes CASSLSPRDTQYF. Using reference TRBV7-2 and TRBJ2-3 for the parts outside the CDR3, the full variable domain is GAGVSQSPSNKVTEKGKDVELRCDPISGHTALYWYRQSLGQGLEFLIYFQGNSAPDKSGLPSDRFSAERTGGSVSTLTIQRTQQEDSAVYLCASSLSPRDTQYFGPGTRLTVL.

The DNA for the CDR3 is TGTGCCAGCAGTGAATGGGGCTGGGGTAATGAAAAACTGTTTTTT. Its protein is CASSEWGWGNEKLFF. The V gene is TRBV25-1, the J gene TRBJ1-4; possibly TRBD1 for D (5 bases). CDR3 size: 15 residues. Germline V gene sequence: CDR1 MGHDK, CDR2 SYGVNS. V shed 1 base and J shed 4 bases, with 10 bases lying between them.

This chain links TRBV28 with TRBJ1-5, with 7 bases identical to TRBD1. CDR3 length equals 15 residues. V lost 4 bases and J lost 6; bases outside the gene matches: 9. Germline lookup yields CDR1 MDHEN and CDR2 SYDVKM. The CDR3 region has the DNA TGTGCCAGCAGTTCCTTAGACAGGGAAACTCAGCCCCAGCATTTT. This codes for CASSSLDRETQPQHF.

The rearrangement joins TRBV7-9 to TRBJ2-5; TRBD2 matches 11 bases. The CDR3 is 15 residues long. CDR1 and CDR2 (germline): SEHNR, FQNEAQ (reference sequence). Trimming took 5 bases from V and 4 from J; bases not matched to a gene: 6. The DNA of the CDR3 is TGTGCCAGCAGCATGGGACTAGCGGAGGGAGAGACCCAGTACTTC. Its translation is CASSMGLAEGETQYF.

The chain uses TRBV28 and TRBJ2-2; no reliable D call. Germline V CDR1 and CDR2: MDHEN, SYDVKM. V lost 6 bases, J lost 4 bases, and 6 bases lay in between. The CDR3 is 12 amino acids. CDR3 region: CASSDGTGELFF. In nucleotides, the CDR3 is TGTGCCAGCAGCGATGGCACCGGGGAGCTGTTTTTT.

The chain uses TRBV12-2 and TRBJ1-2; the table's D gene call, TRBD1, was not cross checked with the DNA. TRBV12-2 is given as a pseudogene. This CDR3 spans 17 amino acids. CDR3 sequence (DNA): TGTGCAAGTCGCCCCGGCGTAGAGGGGGCTCGGAGGAAAGGCTACACCTTC. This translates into CASRPGVEGARRKGYTF.